This T cell receptor beta chain derives from a study of blood T cell repertoires in COVID-19. For the study at large: Sites in the United States, Italy and Spain provided acute and convalescent COVID-19 samples. PBMCs, B-cell-depleted T cells, or T cells were the source of the cDNA or gDNA that made up the material.

Germline-derived CDR1 and CDR2 are KGHSH and LQKENI. Trimming removed 2 bases from V and 2 bases from J, with 15 bases in between. The CDR3 runs 16 residues. Authors' processing steps: Amplified reference gene primers provided the basis for estimating nucleated cell counts. Clones were read by immunoSEQ multiplex PCR, and TCRdb kept only the in-frame ones, dropping some. V and J calls and clone size follow that table, whereas D and trimming were derived from the DNA. The profile shows 60,000 to 75,000 clones, about 76% of them singletons. The source material was peripheral blood. The V gene is TRBV18, the J gene TRBJ1-1; possibly TRBD1 for D (5 bases). This sequence was found in a woman of 80 years or more with acute or convalescent COVID-19. CDR3 sequence: CASSPRAGSDNTEAFF. The CDR3, as DNA: TGTGCCAGCTCACCAAGGGCAGGGTCCGATAACACTGAAGCTTTCTTT.